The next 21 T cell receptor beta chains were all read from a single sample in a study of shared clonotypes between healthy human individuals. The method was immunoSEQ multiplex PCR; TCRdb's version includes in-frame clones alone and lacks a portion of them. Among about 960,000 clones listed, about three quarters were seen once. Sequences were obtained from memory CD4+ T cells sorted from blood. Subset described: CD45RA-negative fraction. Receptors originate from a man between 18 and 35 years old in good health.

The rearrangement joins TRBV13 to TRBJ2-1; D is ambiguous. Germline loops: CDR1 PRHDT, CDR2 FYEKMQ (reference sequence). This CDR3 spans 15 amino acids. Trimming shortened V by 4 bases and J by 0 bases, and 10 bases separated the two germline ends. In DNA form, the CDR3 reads TGTGCCAGCAGCTCCAGACAAGGCTCCTACAATGAGCAGTTCTTC. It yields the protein CASSSRQGSYNEQFF.

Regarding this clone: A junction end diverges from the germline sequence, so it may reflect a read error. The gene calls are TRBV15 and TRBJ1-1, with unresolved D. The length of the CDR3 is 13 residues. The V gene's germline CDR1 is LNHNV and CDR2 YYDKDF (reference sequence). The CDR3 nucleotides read TGTGCCACCAGCGGAAAGGATCGCCTGTCCCCGAACTTT. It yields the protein CATSGKDRLSPNF.

The CDR3 DNA reads TGTGCCAGCTCACCATCCAGGGTGGGAATTAACACTGAAGCTTTCTTT. It codes for CASSPSRVGINTEAFF. The V call is TRBV18, the J call TRBJ1-1; perhaps TRBD1 as D (5 bases). V was cut by 2 bases and J by 2 bases, with 15 bases left in between. CDR1 is KGHSH, CDR2 LQKENI, per germline. This CDR3 spans 16 amino acids.

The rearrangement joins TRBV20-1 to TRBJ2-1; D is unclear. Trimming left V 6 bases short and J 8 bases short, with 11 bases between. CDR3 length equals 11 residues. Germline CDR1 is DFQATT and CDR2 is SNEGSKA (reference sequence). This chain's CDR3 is CSARLYDEQFF. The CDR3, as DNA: TGCAGTGCGCGACTCTATGATGAGCAGTTCTTC.

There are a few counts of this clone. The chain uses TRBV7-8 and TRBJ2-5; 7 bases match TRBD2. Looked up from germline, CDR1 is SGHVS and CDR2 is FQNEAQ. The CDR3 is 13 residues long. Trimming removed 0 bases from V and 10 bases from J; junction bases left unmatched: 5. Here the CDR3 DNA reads TGTGCCAGCAGCTTAGCTACCCCGGGGGGCCAGTACTTC. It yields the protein CASSLATPGGQYF.

CDR3: CATSRGGQGGPEAFF. CDR3 sequence (DNA): TGTGCCACCAGCAGGGGTGGACAAGGGGGGCCTGAAGCTTTCTTT. This chain connects TRBV15 to TRBJ1-1, with D maybe TRBD1 (6 bases). The V gene's germline CDR1 is LNHNV and CDR2 YYDKDF (reference sequence). Trimming took off 3 bases at V and 6 bases at J, with 17 bases between the two ends. The CDR3 length is 15 residues.

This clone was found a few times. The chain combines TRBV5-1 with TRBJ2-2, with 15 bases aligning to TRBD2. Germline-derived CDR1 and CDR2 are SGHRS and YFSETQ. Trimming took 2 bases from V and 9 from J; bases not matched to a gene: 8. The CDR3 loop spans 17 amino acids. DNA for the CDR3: TGCGCCAGCAGCTTAGGACTAGCGGGAGGGACACCGAGGGAGCTGTTTTTT. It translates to CASSLGLAGGTPRELFF.

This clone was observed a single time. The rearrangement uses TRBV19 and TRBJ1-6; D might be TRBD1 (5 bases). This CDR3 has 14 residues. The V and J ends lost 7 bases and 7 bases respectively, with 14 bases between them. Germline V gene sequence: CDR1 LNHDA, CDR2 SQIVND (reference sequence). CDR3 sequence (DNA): TGTGCCAGTACCCAATGGGGGGGAAATTCACCCCTCCACTTT. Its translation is CASTQWGGNSPLHF.

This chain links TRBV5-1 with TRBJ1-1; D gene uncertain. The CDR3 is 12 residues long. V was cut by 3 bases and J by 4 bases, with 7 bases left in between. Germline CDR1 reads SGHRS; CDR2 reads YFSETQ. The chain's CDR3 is CASSYGRTEAFF. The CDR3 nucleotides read TGCGCCAGCAGCTACGGACGCACTGAAGCTTTCTTT.

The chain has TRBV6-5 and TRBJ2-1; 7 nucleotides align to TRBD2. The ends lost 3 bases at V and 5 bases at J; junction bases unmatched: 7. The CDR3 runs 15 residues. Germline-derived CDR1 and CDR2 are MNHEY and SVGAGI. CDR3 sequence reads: CASSYYGTTHNEQFF. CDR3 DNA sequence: TGTGCCAGCAGTTATTATGGGACTACGCACAATGAGCAGTTCTTC.

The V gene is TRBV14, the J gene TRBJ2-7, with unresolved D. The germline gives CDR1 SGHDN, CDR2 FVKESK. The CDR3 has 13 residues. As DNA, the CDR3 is TGTCCCAACTCGAAGGCGAAAGGTTACGAGCAGTACTTC. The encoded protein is CPNSKAKGYEQYF. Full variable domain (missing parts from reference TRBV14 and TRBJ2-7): EAGVTQFPSHSVIEKGQTVTLRCDPISGHDNLYWYRRVMGKEIKFLLHFVKESKQDESGMPNNRFLAERTGGTYSTLKVQPAELEDSGVYFCPNSKAKGYEQYFGPGTRLTVT.

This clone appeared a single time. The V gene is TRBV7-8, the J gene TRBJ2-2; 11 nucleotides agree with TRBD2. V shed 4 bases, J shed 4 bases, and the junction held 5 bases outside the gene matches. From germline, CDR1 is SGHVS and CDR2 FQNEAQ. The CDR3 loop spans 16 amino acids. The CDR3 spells CASSSGGLAATGELFF. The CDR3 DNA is TGTGCCAGCAGCTCGGGGGGACTAGCGGCCACCGGGGAGCTGTTTTTT. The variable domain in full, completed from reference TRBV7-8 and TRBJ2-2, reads GAGVSQSPRYKVAKRGQDVALRCDPISGHVSLFWYQQALGQGPEFLTYFQNEAQLDKSGLPSDRFFAERPEGSVSTLKIQRTQQEDSAVYLCASSSGGLAATGELFFGEGSRLTVL.

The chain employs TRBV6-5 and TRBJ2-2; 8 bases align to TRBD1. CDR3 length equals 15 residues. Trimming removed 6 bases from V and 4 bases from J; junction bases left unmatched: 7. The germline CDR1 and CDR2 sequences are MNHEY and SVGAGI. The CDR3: CASRAWTGSTGELFF. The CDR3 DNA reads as TGTGCCAGCAGGGCCTGGACAGGGTCCACCGGGGAGCTGTTTTTT.

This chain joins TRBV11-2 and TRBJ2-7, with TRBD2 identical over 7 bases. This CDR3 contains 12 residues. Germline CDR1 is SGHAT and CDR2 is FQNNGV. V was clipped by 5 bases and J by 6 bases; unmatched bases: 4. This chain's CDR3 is CASSPSGGEQYF. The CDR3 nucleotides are TGTGCCAGCAGCCCTTCGGGGGGCGAGCAGTACTTC.

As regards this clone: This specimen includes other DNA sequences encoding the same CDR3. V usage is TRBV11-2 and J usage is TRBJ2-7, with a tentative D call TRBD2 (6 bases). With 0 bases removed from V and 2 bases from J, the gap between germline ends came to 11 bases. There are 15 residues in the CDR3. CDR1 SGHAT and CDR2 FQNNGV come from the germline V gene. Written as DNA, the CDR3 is TGTGCCAGCAGCTTAGAGGTGCGGGGTCCCTACGAGCAGTACTTC. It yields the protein CASSLEVRGPYEQYF. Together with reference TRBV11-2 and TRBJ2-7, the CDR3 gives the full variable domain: EAGVAQSPRYKIIEKRQSVAFWCNPISGHATLYWYQQILGQGPKLLIQFQNNGVVDDSQLPKDRFSAERLKGVDSTLKIQPAKLEDSAVYLCASSLEVRGPYEQYFGPGTRLTVT.

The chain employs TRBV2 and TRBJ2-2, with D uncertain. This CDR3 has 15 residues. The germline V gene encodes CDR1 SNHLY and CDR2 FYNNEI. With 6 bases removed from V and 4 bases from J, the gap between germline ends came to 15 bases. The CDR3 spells CASRQDLISTGELFF. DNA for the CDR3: TGTGCCAGCAGGCAGGACCTTATCTCCACCGGGGAGCTGTTTTTT.

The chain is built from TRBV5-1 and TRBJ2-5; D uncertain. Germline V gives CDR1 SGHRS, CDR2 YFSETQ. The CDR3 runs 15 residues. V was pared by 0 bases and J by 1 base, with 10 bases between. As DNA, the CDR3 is TGCGCCAGCAGCTTGGCCGCAGGCTCCCAAGAGACCCAGTACTTC. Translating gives CASSLAAGSQETQYF. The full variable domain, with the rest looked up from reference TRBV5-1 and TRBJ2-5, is KAGVTQTPRYLIKTRGQQVTLSCSPISGHRSVSWYQQTPGQGLQFLFEYFSETQRNKGNFPGRFSGRQFSNSRSEMNVSTLELGDSALYLCASSLAAGSQETQYFGPGTRLLVL.

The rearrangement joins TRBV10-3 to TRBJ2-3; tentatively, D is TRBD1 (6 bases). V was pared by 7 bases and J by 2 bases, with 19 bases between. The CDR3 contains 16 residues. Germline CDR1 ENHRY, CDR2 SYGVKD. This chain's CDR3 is CAIMSGEKGATDTQYF. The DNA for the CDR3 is TGTGCCATCATGTCAGGGGAGAAAGGGGCCACAGATACGCAGTATTTT.

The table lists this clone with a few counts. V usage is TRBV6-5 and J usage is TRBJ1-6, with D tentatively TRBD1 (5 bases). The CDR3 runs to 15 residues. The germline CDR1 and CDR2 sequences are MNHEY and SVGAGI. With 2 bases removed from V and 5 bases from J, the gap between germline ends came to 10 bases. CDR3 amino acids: CASSYEGLDNSPLHF. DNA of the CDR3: TGTGCCAGCAGTTACGAGGGGTTGGATAATTCACCCCTCCACTTT.

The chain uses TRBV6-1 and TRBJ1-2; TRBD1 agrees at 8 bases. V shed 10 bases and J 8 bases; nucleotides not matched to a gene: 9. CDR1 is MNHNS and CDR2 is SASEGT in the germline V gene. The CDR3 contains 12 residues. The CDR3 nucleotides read TGTGCCACCAAGGACAGGGAGAGAGGCTACACCTTC. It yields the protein CATKDRERGYTF.

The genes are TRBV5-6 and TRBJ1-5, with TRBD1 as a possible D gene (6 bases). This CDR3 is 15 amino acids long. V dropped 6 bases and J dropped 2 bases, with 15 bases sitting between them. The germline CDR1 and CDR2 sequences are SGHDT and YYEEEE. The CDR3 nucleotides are TGTGCCAGCACCTGGGGGGGCCAGGGCAATCAGCCCCAGCATTTT. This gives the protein CASTWGGQGNQPQHF.